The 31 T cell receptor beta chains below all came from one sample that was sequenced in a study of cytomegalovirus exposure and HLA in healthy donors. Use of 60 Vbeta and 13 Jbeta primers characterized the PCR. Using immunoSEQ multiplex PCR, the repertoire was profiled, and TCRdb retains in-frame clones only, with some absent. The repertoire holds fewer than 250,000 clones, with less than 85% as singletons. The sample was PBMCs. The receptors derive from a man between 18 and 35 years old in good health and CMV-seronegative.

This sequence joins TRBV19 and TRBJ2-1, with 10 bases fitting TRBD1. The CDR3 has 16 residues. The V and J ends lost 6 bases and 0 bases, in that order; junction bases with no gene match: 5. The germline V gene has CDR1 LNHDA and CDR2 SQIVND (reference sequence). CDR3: CASRGQGTSSYNEQFF. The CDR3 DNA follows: TGTGCCAGTAGGGGACAGGGGACGAGCTCCTACAATGAGCAGTTCTTC.

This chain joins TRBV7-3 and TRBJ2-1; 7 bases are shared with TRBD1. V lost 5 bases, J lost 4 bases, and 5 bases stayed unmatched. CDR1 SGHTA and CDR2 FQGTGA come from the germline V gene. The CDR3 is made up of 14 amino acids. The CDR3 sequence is CASSPGTAYNEQFF. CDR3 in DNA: TGTGCCAGCAGCCCCGGGACAGCTTACAATGAGCAGTTCTTC.

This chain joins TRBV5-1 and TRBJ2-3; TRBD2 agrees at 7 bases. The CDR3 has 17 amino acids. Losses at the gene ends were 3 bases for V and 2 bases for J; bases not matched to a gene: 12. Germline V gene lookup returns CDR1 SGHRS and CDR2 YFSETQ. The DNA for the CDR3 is TGCGCCAGCAGCTCGGTGGGGAGGGTGGGTTCCACAGATACGCAGTATTTT. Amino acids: CASSSVGRVGSTDTQYF.

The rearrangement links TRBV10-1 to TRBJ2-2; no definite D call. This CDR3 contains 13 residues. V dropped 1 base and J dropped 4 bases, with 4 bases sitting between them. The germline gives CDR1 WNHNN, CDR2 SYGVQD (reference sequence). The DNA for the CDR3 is TGCGCCAGCAGTGAGTTCTTCACCGGGGAGCTGTTTTTT. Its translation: CASSEFFTGELFF.

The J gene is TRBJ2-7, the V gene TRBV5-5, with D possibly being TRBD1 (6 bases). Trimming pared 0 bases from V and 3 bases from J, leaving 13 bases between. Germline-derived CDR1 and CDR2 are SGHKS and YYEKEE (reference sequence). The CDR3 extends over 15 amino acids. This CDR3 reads CASSLEAGAFYEQYF. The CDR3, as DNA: TGTGCCAGCAGCTTGGAGGCAGGGGCTTTCTACGAGCAGTACTTC.

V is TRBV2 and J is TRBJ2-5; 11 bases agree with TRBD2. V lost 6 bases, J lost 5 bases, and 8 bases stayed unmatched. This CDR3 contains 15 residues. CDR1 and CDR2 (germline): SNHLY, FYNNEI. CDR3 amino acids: CASSQTSGRRETQYF. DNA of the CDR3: TGTGCCAGCAGCCAAACTAGCGGGAGACGGGAGACCCAGTACTTC.

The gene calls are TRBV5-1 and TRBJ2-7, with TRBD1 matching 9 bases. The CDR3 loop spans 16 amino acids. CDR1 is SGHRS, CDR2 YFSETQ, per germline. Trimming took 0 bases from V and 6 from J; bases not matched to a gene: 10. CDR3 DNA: TGCGCCAGCAGCTTGGGGGTTGGGACAGGGCGTGGCGAGCAGTACTTC. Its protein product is CASSLGVGTGRGEQYF.

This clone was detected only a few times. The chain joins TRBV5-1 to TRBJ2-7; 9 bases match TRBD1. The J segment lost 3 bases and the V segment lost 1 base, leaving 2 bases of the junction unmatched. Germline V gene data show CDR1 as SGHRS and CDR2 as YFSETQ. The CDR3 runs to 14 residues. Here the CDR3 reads CASSLRTGDYEQYF. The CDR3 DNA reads TGCGCCAGCAGCTTGAGGACAGGGGACTACGAGCAGTACTTC.

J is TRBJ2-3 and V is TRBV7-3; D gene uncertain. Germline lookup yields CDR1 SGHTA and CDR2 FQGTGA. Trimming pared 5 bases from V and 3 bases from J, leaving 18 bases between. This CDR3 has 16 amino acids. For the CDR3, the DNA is TGTGCCAGCAGCCAATTCACCCGCGGTGGGACAGATACGCAGTATTTT. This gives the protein CASSQFTRGGTDTQYF.

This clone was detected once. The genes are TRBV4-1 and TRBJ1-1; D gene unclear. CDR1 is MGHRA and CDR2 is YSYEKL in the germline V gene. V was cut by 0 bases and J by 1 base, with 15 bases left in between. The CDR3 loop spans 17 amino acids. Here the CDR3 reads CASSQERRVSTNTEAFF. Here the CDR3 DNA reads TGCGCCAGCAGCCAAGAGAGGAGGGTCAGCACGAACACTGAAGCTTTCTTT.

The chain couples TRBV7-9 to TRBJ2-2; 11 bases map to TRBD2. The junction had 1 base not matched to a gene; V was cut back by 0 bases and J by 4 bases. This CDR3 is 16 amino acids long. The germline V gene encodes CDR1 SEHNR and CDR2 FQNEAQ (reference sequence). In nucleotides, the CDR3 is TGTGCCAGCAGCTTAGCAGGGACTAGCGGCACCGGGGAGCTGTTTTTT. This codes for CASSLAGTSGTGELFF.

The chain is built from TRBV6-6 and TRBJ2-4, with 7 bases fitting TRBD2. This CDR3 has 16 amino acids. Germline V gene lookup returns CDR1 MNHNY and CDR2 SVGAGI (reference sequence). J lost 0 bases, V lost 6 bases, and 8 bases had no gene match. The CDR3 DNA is TGTGCCAGCAGACCGATGGGGAGGGTAGCCAAAAACATTCAGTACTTC. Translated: CASRPMGRVAKNIQYF.

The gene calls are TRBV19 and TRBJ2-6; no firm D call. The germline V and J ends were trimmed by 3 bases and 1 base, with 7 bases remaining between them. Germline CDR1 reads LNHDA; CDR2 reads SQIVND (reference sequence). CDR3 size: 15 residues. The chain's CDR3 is CASSMRGSGANVLTF. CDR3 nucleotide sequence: TGTGCCAGTAGTATGCGCGGTTCTGGGGCCAACGTCCTGACTTTC.

Here the CDR3 DNA reads TGTGCCAGCAGTGCATTTACCGGCTCAGCGGGAGGAGGCGATGAGCAGTTCTTC. Protein sequence: CASSAFTGSAGGGDEQFF. The chain links TRBV25-1 to TRBJ2-1; 9 bases agree with TRBD2. There are 18 residues in the CDR3. After removal of 4 bases from V and 8 bases from J, the junction contained 18 bases not matched to a gene. Germline CDR1 reads MGHDK; CDR2 reads SYGVNS.

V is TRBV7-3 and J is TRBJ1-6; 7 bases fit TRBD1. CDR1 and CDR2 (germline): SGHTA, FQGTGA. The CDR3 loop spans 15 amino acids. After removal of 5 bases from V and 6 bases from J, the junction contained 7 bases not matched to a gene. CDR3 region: CASSVQGQPNSPLHF. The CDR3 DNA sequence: TGTGCCAGCAGCGTACAGGGACAGCCTAATTCACCCCTCCACTTT. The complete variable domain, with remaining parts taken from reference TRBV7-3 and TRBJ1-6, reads GAGVSQTPSNKVTEKGKYVELRCDPISGHTALYWYRQSLGQGPEFLIYFQGTGAADDSGLPNDRFFAVRPEGSVSTLKIQRTERGDSAVYLCASSVQGQPNSPLHFGNGTRLTVT.

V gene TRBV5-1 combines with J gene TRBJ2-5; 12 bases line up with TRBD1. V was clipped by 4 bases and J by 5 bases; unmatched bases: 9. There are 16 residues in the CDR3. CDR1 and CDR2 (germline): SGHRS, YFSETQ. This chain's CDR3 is CASSIGGTGGSETQYF. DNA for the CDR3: TGCGCCAGCAGCATAGGAGGGACAGGGGGCTCGGAGACCCAGTACTTC.

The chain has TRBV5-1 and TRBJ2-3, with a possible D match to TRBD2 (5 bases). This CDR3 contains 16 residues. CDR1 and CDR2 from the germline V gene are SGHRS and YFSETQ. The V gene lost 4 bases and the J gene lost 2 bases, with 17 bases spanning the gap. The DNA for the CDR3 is TGCGCCAGCAGCCTAGGACTGCGAACAGCCACAGATACGCAGTATTTT. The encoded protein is CASSLGLRTATDTQYF.

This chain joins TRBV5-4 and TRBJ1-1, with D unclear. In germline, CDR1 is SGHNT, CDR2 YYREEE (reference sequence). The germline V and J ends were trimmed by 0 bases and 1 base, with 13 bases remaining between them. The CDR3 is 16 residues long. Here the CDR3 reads CASSLAGKRQNTEAFF. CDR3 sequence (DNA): TGTGCCAGCAGCTTGGCGGGTAAACGGCAGAACACTGAAGCTTTCTTT.

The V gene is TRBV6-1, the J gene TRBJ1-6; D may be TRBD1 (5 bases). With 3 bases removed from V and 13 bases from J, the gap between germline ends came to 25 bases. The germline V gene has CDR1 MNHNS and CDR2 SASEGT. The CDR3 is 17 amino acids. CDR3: CASSEYYTPSTGFPLHF. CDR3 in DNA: TGTGCCAGCAGTGAGTACTATACTCCGTCAACAGGATTTCCCCTCCACTTT.

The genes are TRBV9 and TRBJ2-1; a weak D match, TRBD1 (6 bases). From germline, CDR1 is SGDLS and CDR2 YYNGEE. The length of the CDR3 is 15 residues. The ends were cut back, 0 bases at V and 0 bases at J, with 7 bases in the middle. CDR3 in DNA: TGTGCCAGCAGCGTAGAAGGGGGCTCCTACAATGAGCAGTTCTTC. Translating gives CASSVEGGSYNEQFF.

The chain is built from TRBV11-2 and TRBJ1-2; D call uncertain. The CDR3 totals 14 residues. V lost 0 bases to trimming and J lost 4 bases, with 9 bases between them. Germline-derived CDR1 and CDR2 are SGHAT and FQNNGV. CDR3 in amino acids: CASSLDENGYGYTF. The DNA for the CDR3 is TGTGCCAGCAGCTTAGATGAGAATGGCTATGGCTACACCTTC.

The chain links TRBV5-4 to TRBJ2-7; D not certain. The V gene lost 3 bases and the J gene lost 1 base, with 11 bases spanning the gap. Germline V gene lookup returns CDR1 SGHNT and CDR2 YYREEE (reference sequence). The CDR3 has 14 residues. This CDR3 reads CASSYYQSSYEQYF. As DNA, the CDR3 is TGTGCCAGCAGCTACTATCAGAGTTCCTACGAGCAGTACTTC.

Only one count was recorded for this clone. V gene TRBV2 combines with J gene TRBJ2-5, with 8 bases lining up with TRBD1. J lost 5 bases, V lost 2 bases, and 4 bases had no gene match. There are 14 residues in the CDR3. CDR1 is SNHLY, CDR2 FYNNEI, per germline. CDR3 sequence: CASSEQGARETQYF. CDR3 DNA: TGTGCCAGCAGTGAACAGGGGGCAAGGGAGACCCAGTACTTC.

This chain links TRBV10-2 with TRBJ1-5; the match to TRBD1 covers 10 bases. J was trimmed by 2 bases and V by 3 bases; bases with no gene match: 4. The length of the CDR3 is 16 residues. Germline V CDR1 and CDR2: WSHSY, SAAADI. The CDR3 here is CASSDSGTGGNQPQHF. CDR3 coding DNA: TGCGCCAGCAGTGATTCCGGGACAGGGGGCAATCAGCCCCAGCATTTT.

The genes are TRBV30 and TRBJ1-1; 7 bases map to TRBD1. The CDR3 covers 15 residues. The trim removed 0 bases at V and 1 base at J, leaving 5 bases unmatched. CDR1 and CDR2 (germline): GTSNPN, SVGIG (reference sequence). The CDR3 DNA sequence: TGTGCCTGGAGTGTAGGGGGCACCGCGAACACTGAAGCTTTCTTT. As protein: CAWSVGGTANTEAFF.

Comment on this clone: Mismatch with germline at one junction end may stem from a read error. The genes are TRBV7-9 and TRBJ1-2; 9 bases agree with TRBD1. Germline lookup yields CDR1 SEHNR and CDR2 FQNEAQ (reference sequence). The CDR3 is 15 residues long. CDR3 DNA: TGTTCCAGCAGCTACCCGGGACAGGGTCAATATGGCTACACCTTC. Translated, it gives CSSSYPGQGQYGYTF. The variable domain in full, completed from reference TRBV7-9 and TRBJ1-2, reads DTGVSQNPRHKITKRGQNVTFRCDPISEHNRLYWYRQTLGQGPEFLTYFQNEAQLEKSRLLSDRFSAERPKGSFSTLEIQRTEQGDSAMYLCSSSYPGQGQYGYTFGSGTRLTVV.

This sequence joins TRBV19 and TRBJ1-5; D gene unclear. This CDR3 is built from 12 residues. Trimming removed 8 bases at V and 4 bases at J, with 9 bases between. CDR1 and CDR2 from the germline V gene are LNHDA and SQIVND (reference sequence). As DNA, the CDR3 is TGTGCCAGTGGGCGAAATAATCAGCCCCAGCATTTT. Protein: CASGRNNQPQHF.

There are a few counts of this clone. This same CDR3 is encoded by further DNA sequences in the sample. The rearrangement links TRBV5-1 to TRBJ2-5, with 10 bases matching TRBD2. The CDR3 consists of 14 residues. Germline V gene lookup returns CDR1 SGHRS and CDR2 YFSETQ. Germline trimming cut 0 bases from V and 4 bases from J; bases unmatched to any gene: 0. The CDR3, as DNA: TGCGCCAGCAGCTTGGGACTAGCGGGAGAGACCCAGTACTTC. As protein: CASSLGLAGETQYF.

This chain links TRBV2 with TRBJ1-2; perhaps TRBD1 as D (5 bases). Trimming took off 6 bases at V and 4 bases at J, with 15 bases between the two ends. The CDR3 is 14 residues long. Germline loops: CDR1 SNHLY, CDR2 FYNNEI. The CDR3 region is CASSRVPDLYGYTF. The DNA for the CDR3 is TGTGCCAGCAGCAGGGTCCCAGACCTCTATGGCTACACCTTC.

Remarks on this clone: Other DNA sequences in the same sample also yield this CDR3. The DNA of the CDR3 is TGTGCCAGCAGCGTCAGCGGGAGCTCCTACAATGAGCAGTTCTTC. This encodes CASSVSGSSYNEQFF. V gene TRBV9 combines with J gene TRBJ2-1; 8 nucleotides match TRBD2. Per the germline V gene, CDR1 is SGDLS and CDR2 is YYNGEE. V lost 2 bases, J lost 0 bases, and 1 base stayed unmatched. CDR3 length equals 15 residues.

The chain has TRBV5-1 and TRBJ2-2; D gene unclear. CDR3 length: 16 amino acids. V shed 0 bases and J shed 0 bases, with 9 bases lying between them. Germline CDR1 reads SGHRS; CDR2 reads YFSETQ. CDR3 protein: CASSLALTSNTGELFF. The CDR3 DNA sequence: TGCGCCAGCAGCTTGGCCCTAACTTCGAACACCGGGGAGCTGTTTTTT.